What follows describes a single T cell receptor beta chain. The data were obtained in a study of identifying expanded T cells in peripheral blood. The table came from immunoSEQ multiplex PCR; TCRdb's copy has only in-frame clones and leaves some out. The data show 100,000 to 150,000 clones, with 80% to 90% seen just once and 8% to 9% held by the top ten. CDR1 is LNHDA, CDR2 SQIVND, per germline (reference sequence). V lost 4 bases, J lost 6 bases, and 10 bases lay in between. The CDR3 has 13 amino acids. The source of this sequence is a person aged 18 to 75 in good health. The chain employs TRBV19 and TRBJ2-1, with D possibly being TRBD1 (5 bases). The material sequenced was blood. In nucleotides, the CDR3 is TGTGCCAGTAGTACAGGGATCGCCAATGAGCAGTTCTTC. It specifies CASSTGIANEQFF.